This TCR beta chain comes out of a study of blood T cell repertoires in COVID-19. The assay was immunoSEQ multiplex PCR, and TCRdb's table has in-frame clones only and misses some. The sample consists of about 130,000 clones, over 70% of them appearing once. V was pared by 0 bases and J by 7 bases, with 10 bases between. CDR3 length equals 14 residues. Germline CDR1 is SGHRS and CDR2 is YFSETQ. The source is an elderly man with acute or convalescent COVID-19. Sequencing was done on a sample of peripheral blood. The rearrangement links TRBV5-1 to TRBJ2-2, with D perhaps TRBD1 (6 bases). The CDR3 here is CASSLAGAVGELFF. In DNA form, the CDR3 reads TGCGCCAGCAGCTTGGCAGGGGCGGTCGGGGAGCTGTTTTTT.